This T cell receptor (beta chain) derives from a study of shared clonotypes between healthy human individuals. Overall study context: CD4 naive cells filled three plates per donor, CD4 memory three, CD8 naive two and CD8 memory one.

Clones were sequenced by immunoSEQ multiplex PCR, and TCRdb holds only the in-frame ones, with some missing. This sample has just over 2,000,000 clones, with over 85% found just once. The study drew all its donors from Caucasian adults living in Nashville, Tennessee. This CDR3 region has 12 residues. Germline values: CDR1 LNHDA, CDR2 SQIVND (reference sequence). Trimming cost V 6 bases and J 1 base, with 7 bases left between them. The sequenced material came from naive CD4+ T cells sorted from blood. Subset: CD45RA+ positively selected. The rearrangement uses TRBV19 and TRBJ2-7, with D unclear. The clonotype originates from a young man in good health. The CDR3 reads CASRGISYEQYF. DNA of the CDR3: TGTGCCAGTAGAGGCATATCCTACGAGCAGTACTTC.